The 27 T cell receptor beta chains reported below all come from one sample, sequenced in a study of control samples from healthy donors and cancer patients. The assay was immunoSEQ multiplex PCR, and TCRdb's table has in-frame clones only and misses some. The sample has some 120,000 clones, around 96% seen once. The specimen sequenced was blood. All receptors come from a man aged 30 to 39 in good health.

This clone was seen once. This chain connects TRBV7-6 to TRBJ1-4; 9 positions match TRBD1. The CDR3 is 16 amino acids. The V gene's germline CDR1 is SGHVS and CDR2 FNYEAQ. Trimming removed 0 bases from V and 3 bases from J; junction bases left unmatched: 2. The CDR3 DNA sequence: TGTGCCAGCAGCTTAGCACAGGGGGCCTCTAATGAAAAACTGTTTTTT. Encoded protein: CASSLAQGASNEKLFF. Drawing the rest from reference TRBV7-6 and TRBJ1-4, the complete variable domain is GAGVSQSPRYKVTKRGQDVALRCDPISGHVSLYWYRQALGQGPEFLTYFNYEAQQDKSGLPNDRFSAERPEGSISTLTIQRTEQRDSAMYRCASSLAQGASNEKLFFGSGTQLSVL.

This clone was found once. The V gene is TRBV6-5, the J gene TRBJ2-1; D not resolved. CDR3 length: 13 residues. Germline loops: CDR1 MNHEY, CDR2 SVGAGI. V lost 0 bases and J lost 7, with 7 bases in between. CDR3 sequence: CASSYSWNNEQFF. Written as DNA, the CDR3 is TGTGCCAGCAGTTACTCGTGGAATAATGAGCAGTTCTTC.

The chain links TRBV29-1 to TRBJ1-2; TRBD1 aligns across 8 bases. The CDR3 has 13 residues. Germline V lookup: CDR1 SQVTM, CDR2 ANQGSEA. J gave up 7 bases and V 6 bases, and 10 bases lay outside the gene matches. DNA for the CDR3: TGCAGCGTACTTACCGGGACAGGTCGTGGCTACACCTTC. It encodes CSVLTGTGRGYTF.

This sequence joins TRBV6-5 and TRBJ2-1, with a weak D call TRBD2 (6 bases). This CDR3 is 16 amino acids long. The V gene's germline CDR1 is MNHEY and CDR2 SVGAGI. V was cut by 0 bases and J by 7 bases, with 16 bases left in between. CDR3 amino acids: CASSYSARGALNEQFF. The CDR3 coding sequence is TGTGCCAGCAGTTACTCGGCGCGGGGCGCATTGAATGAGCAGTTCTTC.

CDR3 DNA: TGTGCCAGCAGCCTCGGGGTTATTAGGACAGATACGCAGTATTTT. It encodes CASSLGVIRTDTQYF. This chain joins TRBV7-9 and TRBJ2-3, with a weak D call TRBD2 (5 bases). V shed 5 bases and J shed 3 bases, with 15 bases lying between them. The CDR3 length is 15 residues. CDR1 SEHNR and CDR2 FQNEAQ come from the germline V gene (reference sequence).

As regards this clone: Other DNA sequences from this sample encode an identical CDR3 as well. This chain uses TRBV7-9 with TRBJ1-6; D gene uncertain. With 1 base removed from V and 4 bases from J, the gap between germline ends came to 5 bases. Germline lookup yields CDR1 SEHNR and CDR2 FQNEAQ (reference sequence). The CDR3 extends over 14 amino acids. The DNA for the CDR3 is TGTGCCAGCAGCTTAGAACAGTATAATTCACCCCTCCACTTT. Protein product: CASSLEQYNSPLHF.

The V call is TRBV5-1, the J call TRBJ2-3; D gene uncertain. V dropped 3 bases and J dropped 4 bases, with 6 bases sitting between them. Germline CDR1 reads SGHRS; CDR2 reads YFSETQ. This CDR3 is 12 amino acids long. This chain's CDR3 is CASSWTADTQYF. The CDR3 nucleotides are TGCGCCAGCAGCTGGACGGCAGATACGCAGTATTTT.

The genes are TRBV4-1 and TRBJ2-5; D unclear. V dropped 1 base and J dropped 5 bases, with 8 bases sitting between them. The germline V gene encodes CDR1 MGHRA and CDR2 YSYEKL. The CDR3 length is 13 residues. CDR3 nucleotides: TGCGCCAGCAGCCAAGGCAACGATGAGACCCAGTACTTC. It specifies CASSQGNDETQYF.

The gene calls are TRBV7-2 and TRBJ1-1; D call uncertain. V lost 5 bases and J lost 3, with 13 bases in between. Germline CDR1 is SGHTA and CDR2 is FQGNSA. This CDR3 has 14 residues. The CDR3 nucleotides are TGTGCCAGCAGCCCCCAAGGGTGGGACACTGAAGCTTTCTTT. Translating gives CASSPQGWDTEAFF. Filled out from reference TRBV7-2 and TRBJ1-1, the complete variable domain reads GAGVSQSPSNKVTEKGKDVELRCDPISGHTALYWYRQSLGQGLEFLIYFQGNSAPDKSGLPSDRFSAERTGGSVSTLTIQRTQQEDSAVYLCASSPQGWDTEAFFGQGTRLTVV.

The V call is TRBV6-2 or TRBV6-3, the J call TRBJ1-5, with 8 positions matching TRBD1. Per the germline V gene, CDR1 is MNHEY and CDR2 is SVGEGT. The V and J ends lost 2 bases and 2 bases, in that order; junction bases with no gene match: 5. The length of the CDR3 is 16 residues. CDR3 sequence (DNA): TGTGCCAGCAGTTACGAAATGGGACAGGGCAATCAGCCCCAGCATTTT. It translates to CASSYEMGQGNQPQHF.

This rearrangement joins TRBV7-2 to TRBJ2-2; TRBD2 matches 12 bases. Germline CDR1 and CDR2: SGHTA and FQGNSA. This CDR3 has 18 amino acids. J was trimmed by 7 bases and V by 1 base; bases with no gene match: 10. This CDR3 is CASSLVPLAGGPDGELFF. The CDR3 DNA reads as TGTGCCAGCAGCTTAGTCCCTCTAGCGGGGGGGCCGGACGGGGAGCTGTTTTTT.

CDR3 coding DNA: TGTGCCAGCAGCTCACCGGGACAGGGGGCGAGGACCGGGGAGCTGTTTTTT. It translates to CASSSPGQGARTGELFF. The chain couples TRBV13 to TRBJ2-2, with TRBD1 matching 12 bases. The J segment lost 5 bases and the V segment lost 4 bases, leaving 8 bases of the junction unmatched. The V gene's germline CDR1 is PRHDT and CDR2 FYEKMQ (reference sequence). The CDR3 sequence is 17 residues long.

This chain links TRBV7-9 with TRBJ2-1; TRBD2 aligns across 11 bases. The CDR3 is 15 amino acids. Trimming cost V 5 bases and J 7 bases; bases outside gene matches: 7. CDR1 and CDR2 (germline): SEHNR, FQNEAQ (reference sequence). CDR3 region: CASSPTSGAWNEQFF. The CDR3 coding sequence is TGTGCCAGCAGCCCGACTAGCGGGGCTTGGAATGAGCAGTTCTTC.

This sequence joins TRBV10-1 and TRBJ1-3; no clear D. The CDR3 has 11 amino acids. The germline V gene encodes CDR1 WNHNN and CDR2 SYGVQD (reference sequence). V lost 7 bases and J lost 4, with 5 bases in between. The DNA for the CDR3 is TGCGCCAGCATAAGGGGAAACACCATATATTTT. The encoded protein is CASIRGNTIYF.

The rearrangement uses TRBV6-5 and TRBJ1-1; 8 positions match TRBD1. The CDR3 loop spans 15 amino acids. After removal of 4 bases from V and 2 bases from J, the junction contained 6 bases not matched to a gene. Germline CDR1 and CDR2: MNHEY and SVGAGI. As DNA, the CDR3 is TGTGCCAGCAGTTCCTTCAGGGGGCTTAACACTGAAGCTTTCTTT. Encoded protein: CASSSFRGLNTEAFF.

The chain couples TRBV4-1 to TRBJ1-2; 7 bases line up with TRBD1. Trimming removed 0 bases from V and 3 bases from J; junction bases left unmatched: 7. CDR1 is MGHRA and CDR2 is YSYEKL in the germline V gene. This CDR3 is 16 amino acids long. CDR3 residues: CASSQDRTGLYYGYTF. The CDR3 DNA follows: TGCGCCAGCAGCCAAGATAGGACAGGTCTGTACTATGGCTACACCTTC.

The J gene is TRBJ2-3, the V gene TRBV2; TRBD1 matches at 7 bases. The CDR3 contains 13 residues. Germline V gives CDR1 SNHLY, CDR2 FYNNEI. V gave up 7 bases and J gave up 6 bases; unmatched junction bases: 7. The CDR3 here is CASNFDREDTQYF. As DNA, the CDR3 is TGTGCCAGCAACTTTGACAGGGAGGATACGCAGTATTTT.

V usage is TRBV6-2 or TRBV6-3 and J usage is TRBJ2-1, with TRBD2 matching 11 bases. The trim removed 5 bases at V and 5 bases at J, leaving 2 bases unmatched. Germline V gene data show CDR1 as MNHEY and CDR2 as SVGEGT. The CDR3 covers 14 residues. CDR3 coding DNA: TGTGCCAGCAGTCTAGCGGGGGGCAACAATGAGCAGTTCTTC. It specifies CASSLAGGNNEQFF.

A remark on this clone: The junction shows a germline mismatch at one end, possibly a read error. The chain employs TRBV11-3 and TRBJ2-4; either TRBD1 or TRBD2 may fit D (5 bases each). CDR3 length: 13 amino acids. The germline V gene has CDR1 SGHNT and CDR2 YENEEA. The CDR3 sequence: CASSSGARNIQYF. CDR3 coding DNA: TGTGCCAGCAGCTCCGGGGCCAGAAACATTCAGTACTTC.

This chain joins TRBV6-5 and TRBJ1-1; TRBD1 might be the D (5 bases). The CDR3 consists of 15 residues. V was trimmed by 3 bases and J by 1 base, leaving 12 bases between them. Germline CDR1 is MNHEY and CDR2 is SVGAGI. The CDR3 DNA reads TGTGCCAGCAGTTATACAACAGGACGGAACACTGAAGCTTTCTTT. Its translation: CASSYTTGRNTEAFF.

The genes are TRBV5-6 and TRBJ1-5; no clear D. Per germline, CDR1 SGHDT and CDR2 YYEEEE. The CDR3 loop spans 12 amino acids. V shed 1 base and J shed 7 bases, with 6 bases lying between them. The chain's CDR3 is CASSLRGQPQHF. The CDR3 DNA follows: TGTGCCAGCAGCTTGCGTGGACAGCCCCAGCATTTT.

The CDR3 loop is CASSLGGSGNTIYF. In nucleotides, the CDR3 is TGTGCCAGCAGTTTAGGGGGGTCTGGAAACACCATATATTTT. This chain links TRBV27 with TRBJ1-3; TRBD1 is a possible D gene (5 bases). Deletions cut 2 bases from V and 1 base from J, with 6 bases between. CDR1 is MNHEY and CDR2 is SMNVEV in the germline V gene (reference sequence). This CDR3 has 14 residues.

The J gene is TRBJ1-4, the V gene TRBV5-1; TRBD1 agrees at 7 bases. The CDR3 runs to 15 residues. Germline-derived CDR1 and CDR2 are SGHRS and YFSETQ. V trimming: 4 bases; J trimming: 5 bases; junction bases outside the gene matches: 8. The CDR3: CASSGMTGSNEKLFF. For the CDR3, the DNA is TGCGCCAGCAGCGGTATGACAGGGTCGAATGAAAAACTGTTTTTT.

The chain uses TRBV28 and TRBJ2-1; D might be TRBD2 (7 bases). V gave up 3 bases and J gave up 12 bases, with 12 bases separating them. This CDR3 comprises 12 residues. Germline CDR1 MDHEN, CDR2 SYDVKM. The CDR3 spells CASSLGRGVQFF. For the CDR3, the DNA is TGTGCCAGCAGTTTGGGGAGGGGGGTGCAGTTCTTC.

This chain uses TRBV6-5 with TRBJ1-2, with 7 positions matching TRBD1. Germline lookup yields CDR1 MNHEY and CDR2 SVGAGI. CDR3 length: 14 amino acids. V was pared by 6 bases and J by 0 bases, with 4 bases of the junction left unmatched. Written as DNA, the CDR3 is TGTGCCAGCAGGCGACAGGGATCTAACTATGGCTACACCTTC. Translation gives CASRRQGSNYGYTF.

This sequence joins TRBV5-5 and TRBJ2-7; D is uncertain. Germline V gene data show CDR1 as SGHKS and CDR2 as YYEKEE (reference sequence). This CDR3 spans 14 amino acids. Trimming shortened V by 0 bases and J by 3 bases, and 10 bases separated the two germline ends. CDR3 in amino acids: CASSLGQMNYEQYF. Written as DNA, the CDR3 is TGTGCCAGCAGCTTGGGCCAGATGAACTACGAGCAGTACTTC.

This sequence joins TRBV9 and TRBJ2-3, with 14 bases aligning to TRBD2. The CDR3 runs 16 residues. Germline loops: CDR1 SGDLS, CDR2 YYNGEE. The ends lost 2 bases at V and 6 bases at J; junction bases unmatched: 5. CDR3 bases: TGTGCCAGCAGCGTCGGGACTAGCGGGGGTGGGGATACGCAGTATTTT. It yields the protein CASSVGTSGGGDTQYF.